The source of this TCR beta chain is a study of beta chain features in type 1 diabetes. This CDR3 region has 14 residues. The trim removed 6 bases at V and 5 bases at J, leaving 9 bases unmatched. Germline values: CDR1 MNHNY, CDR2 SVGAGI (reference sequence). cDNA synthesis used the whole RNA isolate, giving expressed TCRB sequences. Clones were sequenced by immunoSEQ multiplex PCR, and TCRdb holds only the in-frame ones, with some missing. The sample has under 900,000 clones, 17% seen once. The chain recombines TRBV6-6 with TRBJ2-7, with 8 bases identical to TRBD2. This clonotype was obtained from a woman aged 18-35 years in good health. Input material: naive CD4+ T cells from blood. Written as DNA, the CDR3 is TGTGCCAGCAGCCCCAGGGCGGGAGGCAACGAGCAGTACTTC. The encoded protein is CASSPRAGGNEQYF.